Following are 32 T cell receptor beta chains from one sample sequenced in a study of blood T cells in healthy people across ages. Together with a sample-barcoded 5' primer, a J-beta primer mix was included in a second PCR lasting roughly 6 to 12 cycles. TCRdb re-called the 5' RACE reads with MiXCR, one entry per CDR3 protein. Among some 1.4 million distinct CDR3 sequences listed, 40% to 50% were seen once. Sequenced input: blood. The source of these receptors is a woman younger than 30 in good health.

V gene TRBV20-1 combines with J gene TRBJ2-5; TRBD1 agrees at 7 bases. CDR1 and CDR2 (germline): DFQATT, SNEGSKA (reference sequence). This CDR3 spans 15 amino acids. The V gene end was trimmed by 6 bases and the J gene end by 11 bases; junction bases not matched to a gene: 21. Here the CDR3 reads CSAQNPDGTVNEQYF. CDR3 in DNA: TGCAGTGCCCAAAATCCCGACGGGACAGTCAATGAGCAGTACTTC.

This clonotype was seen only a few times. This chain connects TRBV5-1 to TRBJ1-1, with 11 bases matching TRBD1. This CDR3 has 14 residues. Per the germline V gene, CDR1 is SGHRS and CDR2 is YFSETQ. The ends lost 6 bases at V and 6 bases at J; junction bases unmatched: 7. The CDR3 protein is CASTYRDRGAEAFF. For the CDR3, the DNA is TGCGCCAGCACTTACCGGGACAGGGGGGCTGAAGCTTTCTTT.

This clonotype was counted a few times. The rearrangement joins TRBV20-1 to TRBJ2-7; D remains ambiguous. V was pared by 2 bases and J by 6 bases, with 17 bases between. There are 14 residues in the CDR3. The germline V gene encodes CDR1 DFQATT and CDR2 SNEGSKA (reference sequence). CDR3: CSARPDITSPEQYF. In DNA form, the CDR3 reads TGCAGTGCTAGACCCGACATTACCTCTCCCGAGCAGTACTTC.

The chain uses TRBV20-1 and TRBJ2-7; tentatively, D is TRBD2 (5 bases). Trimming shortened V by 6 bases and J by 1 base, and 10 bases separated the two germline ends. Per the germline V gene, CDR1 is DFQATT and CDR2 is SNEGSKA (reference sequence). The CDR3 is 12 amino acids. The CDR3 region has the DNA TGCAGTGCGGAAGCGGAATCCTACGAGCAGTACTTC. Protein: CSAEAESYEQYF.

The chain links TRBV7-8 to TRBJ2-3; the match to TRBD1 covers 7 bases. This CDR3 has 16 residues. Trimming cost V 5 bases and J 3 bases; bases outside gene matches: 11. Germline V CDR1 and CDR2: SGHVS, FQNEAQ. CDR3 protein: CASSPRQGERTDTQYF. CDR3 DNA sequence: TGTGCCAGCAGCCCAAGACAGGGAGAGAGGACAGATACGCAGTATTTT.

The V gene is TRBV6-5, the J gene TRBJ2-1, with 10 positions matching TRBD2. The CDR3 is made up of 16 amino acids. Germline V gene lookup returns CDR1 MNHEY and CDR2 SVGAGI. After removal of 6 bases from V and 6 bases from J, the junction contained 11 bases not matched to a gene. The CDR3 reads CASRTLSGGGLNEQFF. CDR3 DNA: TGTGCCAGCAGGACCCTGAGCGGGGGGGGCCTCAATGAGCAGTTCTTC.

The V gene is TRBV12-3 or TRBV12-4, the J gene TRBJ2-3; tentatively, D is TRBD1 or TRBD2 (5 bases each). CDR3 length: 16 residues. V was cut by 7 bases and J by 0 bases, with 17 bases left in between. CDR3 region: CASIRGQGASTDTQYF. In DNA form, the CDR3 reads TGTGCCAGCATCCGAGGGCAAGGGGCTAGCACAGATACGCAGTATTTT.

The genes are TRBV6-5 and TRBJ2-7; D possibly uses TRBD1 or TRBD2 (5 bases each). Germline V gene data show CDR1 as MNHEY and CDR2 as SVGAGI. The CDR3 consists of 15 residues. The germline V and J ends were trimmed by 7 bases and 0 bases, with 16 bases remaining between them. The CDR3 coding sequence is TGTGCCAGCACCGGGACGATCACCACCTCCTACGAGCAGTACTTC. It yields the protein CASTGTITTSYEQYF.

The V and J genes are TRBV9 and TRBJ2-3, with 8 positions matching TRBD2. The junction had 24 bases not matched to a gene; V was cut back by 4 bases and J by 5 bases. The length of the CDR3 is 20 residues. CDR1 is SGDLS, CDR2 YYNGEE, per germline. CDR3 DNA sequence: TGTGCCAGCAGCCTCCGGTTGCGGGGGGACTCTATCACTGGAAGAGATACGCAGTATTTT. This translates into CASSLRLRGDSITGRDTQYF.

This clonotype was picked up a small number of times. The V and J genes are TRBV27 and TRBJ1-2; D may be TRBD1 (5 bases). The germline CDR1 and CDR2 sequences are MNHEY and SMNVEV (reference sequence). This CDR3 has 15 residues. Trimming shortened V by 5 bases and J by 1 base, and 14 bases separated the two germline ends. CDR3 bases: TGTGCCAGCAGTAAGCAGGGCCCTATTAACTATGGCTACACCTTC. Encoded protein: CASSKQGPINYGYTF.

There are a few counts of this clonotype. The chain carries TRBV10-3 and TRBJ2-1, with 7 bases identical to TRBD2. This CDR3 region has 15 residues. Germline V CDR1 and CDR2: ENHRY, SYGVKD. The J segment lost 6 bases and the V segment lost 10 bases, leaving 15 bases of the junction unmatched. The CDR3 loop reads CATSGTGLSFNEQFF. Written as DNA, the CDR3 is TGTGCCACCAGCGGAACGGGACTAAGCTTCAATGAGCAGTTCTTC.

The CDR3 sequence is CASAGTPSGNNEQYF. CDR3 DNA sequence: TGTGCCAGCGCCGGGACGCCCTCTGGGAACAATGAGCAGTACTTC. The V call is TRBV2, the J call TRBJ2-7; either TRBD1 or TRBD2 may supply D (5 bases each). Trimming took off 8 bases at V and 7 bases at J, with 24 bases between the two ends. The CDR3 runs to 15 residues. Per the germline V gene, CDR1 is SNHLY and CDR2 is FYNNEI.

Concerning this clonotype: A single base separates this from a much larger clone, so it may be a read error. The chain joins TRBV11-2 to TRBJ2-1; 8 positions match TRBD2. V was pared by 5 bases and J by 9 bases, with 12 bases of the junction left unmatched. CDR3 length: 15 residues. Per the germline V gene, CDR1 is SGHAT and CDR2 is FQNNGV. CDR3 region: CASSRPGLGWSEQFF. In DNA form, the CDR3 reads TGTGCCAGCAGCCGCCCGGGACTAGGGTGGAGTGAGCAGTTCTTC. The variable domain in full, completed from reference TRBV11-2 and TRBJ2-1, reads EAGVAQSPRYKIIEKRQSVAFWCNPISGHATLYWYQQILGQGPKLLIQFQNNGVVDDSQLPKDRFSAERLKGVDSTLKIQPAKLEDSAVYLCASSRPGLGWSEQFFGPGTRLTVL.

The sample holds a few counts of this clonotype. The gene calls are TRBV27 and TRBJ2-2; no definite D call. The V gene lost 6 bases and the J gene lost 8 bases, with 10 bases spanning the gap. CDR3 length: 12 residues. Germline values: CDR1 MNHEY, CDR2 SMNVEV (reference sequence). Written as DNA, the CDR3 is TGTGCCAGCAGCACCCCTCATGGGGAGCTGTTTTTT. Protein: CASSTPHGELFF.

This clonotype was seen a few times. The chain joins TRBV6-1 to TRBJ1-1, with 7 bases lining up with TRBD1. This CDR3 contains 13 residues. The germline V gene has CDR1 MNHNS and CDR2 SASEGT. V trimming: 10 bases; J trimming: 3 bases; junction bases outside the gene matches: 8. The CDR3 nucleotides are TGTGCCATAGTACTGACAGGGTACACTGAAGCTTTCTTT. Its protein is CAIVLTGYTEAFF.

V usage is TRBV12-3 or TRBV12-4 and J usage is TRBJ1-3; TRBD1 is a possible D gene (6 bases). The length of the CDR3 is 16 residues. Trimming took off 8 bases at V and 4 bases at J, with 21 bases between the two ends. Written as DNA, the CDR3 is TGTGCCAGCCGTCCAAGGGGGGCGAGGATGGGAAACACCATATATTTT. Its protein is CASRPRGARMGNTIYF.

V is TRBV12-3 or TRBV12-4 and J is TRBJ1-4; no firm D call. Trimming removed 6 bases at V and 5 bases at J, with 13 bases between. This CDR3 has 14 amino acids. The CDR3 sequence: CASRGGLVNEKLFF. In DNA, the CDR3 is TGTGCCAGCAGAGGAGGGCTCGTGAATGAAAAACTGTTTTTT.

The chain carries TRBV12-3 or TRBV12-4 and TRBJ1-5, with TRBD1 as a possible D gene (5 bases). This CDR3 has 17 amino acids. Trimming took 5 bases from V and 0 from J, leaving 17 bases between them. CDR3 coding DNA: TGTGCCAGCAGTCCACGAGGGACGGAATATAGCAATCAGCCCCAGCATTTT. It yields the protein CASSPRGTEYSNQPQHF.

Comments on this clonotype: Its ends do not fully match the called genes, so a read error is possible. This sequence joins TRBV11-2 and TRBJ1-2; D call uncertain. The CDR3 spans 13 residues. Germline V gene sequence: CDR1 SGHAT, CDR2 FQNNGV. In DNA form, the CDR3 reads TGTGCCGGCAGCTTTGGAGATCGCTATGGCTACACCTTC. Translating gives CAGSFGDRYGYTF. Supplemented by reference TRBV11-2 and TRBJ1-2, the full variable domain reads EAGVAQSPRYKIIEKRQSVAFWCNPISGHATLYWYQQILGQGPKLLIQFQNNGVVDDSQLPKDRFSAERLKGVDSTLKIQPAKLEDSAVYLCAGSFGDRYGYTFGSGTRLTVV.

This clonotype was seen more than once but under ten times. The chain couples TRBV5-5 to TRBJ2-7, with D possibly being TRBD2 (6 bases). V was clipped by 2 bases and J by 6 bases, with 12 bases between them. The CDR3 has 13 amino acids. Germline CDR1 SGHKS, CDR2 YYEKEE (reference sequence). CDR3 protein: CASSFSSGGEQYF. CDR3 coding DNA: TGTGCCAGCAGCTTTAGTAGCGGCGGCGAGCAGTACTTC.

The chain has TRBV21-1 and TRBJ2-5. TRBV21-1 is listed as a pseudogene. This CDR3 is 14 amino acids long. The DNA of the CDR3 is TGTGCCAGCAGCAAAGTAAGACCGCACGAGACCCAGTACTTC. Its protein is CASSKVRPHETQYF.

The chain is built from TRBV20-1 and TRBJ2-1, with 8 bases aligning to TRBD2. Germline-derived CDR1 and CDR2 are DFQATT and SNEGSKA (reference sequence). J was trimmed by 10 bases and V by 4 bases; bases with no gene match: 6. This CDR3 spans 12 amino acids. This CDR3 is CSAMGLAGEQFF. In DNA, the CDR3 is TGCAGTGCTATGGGTTTAGCGGGAGAGCAGTTCTTC.

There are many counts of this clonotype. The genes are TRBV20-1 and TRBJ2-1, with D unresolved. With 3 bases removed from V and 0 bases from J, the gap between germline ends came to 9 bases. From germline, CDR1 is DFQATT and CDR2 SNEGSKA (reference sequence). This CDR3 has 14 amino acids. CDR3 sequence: CSARGLSSYNEQFF. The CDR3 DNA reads TGCAGTGCTAGGGGCCTGAGCTCCTACAATGAGCAGTTCTTC.

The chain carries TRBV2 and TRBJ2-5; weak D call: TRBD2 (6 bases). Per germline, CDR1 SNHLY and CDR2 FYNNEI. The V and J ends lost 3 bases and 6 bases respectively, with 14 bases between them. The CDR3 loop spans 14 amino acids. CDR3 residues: CASSEERAGKTQYF. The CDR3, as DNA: TGTGCCAGCAGTGAGGAGAGGGCGGGGAAGACCCAGTACTTC.

The CDR3 loop reads CSANLPTGTNEKLFF. The CDR3 coding sequence is TGCAGTGCTAACCTCCCGACAGGAACTAATGAAAAACTGTTTTTT. The chain links TRBV20-1 to TRBJ1-4, with D possibly matching TRBD1 (6 bases). This CDR3 spans 15 amino acids. V lost 4 bases, J lost 1 base, and 13 bases lay in between. Germline V gene lookup returns CDR1 DFQATT and CDR2 SNEGSKA (reference sequence).

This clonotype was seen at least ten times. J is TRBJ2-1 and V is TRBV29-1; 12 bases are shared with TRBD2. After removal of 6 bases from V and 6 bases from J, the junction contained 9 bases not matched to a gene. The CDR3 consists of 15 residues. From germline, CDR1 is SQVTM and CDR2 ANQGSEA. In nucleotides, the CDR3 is TGCAGCGTAGCGACTAGCGGGAGAGGGGGCAATGAGCAGTTCTTC. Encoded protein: CSVATSGRGGNEQFF.

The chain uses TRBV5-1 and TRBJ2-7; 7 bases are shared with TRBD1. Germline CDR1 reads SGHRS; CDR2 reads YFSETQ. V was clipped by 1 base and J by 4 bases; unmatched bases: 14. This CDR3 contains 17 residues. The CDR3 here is CASSLRGRRVSGYEQYF. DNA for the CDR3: TGCGCCAGCAGCTTGAGGGGGCGTCGGGTCTCGGGATACGAGCAGTACTTC.

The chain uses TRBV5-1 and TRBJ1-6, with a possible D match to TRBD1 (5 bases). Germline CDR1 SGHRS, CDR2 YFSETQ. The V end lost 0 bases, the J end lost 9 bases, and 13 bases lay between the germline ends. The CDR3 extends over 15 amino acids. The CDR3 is CASSLDPGVGSPLHF. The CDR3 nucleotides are TGCGCCAGCAGCTTGGACCCGGGGGTAGGTTCACCCCTCCACTTT.

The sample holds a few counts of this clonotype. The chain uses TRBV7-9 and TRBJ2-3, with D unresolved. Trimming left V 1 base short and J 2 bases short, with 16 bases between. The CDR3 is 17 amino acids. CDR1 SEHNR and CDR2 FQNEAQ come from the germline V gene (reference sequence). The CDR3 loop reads CASSLGLSPEPTDTQYF. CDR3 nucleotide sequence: TGTGCCAGCAGCTTAGGGCTGAGCCCGGAACCCACAGATACGCAGTATTTT.

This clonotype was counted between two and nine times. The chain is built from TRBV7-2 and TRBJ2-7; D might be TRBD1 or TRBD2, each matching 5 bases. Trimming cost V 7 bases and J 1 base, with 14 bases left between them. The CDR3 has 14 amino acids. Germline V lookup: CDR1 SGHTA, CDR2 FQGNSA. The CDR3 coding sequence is TGTGCCAGCACCCCCGGGACCAAGTCCTACGAGCAGTACTTC. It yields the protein CASTPGTKSYEQYF.

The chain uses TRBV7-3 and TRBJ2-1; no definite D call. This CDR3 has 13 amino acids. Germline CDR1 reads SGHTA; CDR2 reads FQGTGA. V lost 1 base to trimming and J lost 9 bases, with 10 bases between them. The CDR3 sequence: CASSLMEQTEQFF. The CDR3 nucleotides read TGTGCCAGCAGCTTAATGGAACAAACTGAGCAGTTCTTC.

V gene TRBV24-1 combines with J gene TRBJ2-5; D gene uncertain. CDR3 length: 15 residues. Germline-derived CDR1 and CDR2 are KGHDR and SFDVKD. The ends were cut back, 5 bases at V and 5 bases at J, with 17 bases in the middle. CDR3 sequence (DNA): TGTGCCACCAGTGCACCTATGTCGGACGGGGAGACCCAGTACTTC. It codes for CATSAPMSDGETQYF.